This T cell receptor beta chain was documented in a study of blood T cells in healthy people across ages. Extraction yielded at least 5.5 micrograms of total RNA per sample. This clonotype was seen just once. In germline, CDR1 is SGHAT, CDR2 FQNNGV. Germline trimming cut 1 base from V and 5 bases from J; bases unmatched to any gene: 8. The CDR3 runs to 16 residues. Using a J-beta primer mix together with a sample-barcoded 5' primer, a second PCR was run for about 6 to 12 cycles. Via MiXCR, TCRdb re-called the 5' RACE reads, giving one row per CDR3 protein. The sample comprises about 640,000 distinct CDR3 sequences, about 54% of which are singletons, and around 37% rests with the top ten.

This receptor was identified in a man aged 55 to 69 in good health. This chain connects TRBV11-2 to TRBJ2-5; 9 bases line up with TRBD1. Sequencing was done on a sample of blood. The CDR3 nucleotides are TGTGCCAGCAGCTTAGGGGACAGGGCGGCTGGGGAGACCCAGTACTTC. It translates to CASSLGDRAAGETQYF. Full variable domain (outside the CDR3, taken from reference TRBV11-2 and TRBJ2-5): EAGVAQSPRYKIIEKRQSVAFWCNPISGHATLYWYQQILGQGPKLLIQFQNNGVVDDSQLPKDRFSAERLKGVDSTLKIQPAKLEDSAVYLCASSLGDRAAGETQYFGPGTRLLVL.